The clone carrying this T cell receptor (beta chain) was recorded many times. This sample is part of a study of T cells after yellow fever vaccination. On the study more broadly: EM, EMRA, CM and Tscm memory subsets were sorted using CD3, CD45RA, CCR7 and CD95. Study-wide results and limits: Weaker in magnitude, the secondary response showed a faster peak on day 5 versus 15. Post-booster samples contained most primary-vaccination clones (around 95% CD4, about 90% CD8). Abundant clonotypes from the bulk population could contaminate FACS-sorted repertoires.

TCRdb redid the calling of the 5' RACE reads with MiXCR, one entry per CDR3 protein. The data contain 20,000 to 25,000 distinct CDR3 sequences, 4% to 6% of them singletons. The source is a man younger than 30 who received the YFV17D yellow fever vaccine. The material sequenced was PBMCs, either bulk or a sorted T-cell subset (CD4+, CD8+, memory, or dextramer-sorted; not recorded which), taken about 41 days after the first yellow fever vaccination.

The CDR3 is CASSHYGGITDTQYF. CDR3 DNA sequence: TGTGCCAGCAGCCATTACGGAGGGATCACAGATACGCAGTATTTT. The chain carries TRBV4-2 and TRBJ2-3; D perhaps matches TRBD2 (6 bases). Trimming shortened V by 3 bases and J by 2 bases, and 12 bases separated the two germline ends. Germline V gene sequence: CDR1 LGHNA, CDR2 YNFKEQ. CDR3 length: 15 amino acids.